This passage covers 15 T cell receptor beta chains from one sample sequenced in a study of blood T cell repertoires in COVID-19. The table came from immunoSEQ multiplex PCR; TCRdb's copy has only in-frame clones and leaves some out. This sample yields about 190,000 clones, of which 85% to 90% are seen a single time; roughly 0.56% belongs to the top ten. Sequencing used peripheral blood. These receptors were taken from a middle-aged man with acute or convalescent COVID-19.

The V call is TRBV27, the J call TRBJ2-7, with TRBD1 as a possible D gene (6 bases). V was clipped by 0 bases and J by 1 base, with 7 bases between them. The V gene's germline CDR1 is MNHEY and CDR2 SMNVEV (reference sequence). The CDR3 extends over 14 amino acids. CDR3 in amino acids: CASSLSGQSYEQYF. CDR3 DNA: TGTGCCAGCAGTTTATCAGGACAGTCCTACGAGCAGTACTTC.

V is TRBV5-4 and J is TRBJ2-1; D not resolved. The CDR3 is 13 residues long. The V end lost 10 bases, the J end lost 5 bases, and 16 bases lay between the germline ends. Germline-derived CDR1 and CDR2 are SGHNT and YYREEE (reference sequence). CDR3 sequence (DNA): TGTGCCGGCGGATTAGCCGATAACAATGAGCAGTTCTTC. Translated, it gives CAGGLADNNEQFF.

The chain is built from TRBV29-1 and TRBJ2-1, with 11 bases aligning to TRBD2. Germline CDR1 is SQVTM and CDR2 is ANQGSEA. The CDR3 sequence is 15 residues long. V trimming: 5 bases; J trimming: 4 bases; junction bases outside the gene matches: 7. CDR3 sequence: CSVTGLAADYNEQFF. The CDR3 nucleotides are TGCAGCGTTACGGGACTAGCGGCCGATTACAATGAGCAGTTCTTC.

The chain's CDR3 is CASSLGQGIYNEQFF. The CDR3 region has the DNA TGCGCCAGCAGCTTAGGACAGGGGATCTACAATGAGCAGTTCTTC. The V and J genes are TRBV5-1 and TRBJ2-1; 9 bases align to TRBD1. Germline-derived CDR1 and CDR2 are SGHRS and YFSETQ. V lost 2 bases to trimming and J lost 3 bases; unmatched junction nucleotides: 3. The CDR3 spans 15 residues.

The sample holds one count of this clone. The chain employs TRBV4-1 and TRBJ2-7; 7 bases align to TRBD2. CDR3 size: 15 residues. From germline, CDR1 is MGHRA and CDR2 YSYEKL. With V trimmed by 2 bases and J by 7 bases, 11 bases remained unmatched. The CDR3 nucleotides are TGCGCCAGCAGCCAATTCGTGGGGGGGGTGTATGAGCAGTACGTC. Translating gives CASSQFVGGVYEQYV.

The chain combines TRBV27 with TRBJ1-2; TRBD1 matches at 8 bases. CDR3 length: 14 residues. V lost 4 bases, J lost 3 bases, and 4 bases stayed unmatched. Germline lookup yields CDR1 MNHEY and CDR2 SMNVEV (reference sequence). CDR3 protein: CASSSPTGDYGYTF. For the CDR3, the DNA is TGTGCCAGCAGTTCCCCGACAGGGGACTATGGCTACACCTTC.

A remark on this clone: The same CDR3 can be traced to other DNA sequences in this sample. The chain is built from TRBV9 and TRBJ2-3, with 7 bases lining up with TRBD1. The V gene end was trimmed by 2 bases and the J gene end by 2 bases; junction bases not matched to a gene: 2. CDR1 SGDLS and CDR2 YYNGEE come from the germline V gene. The CDR3 is made up of 14 amino acids. DNA for the CDR3: TGTGCCAGCAGCGTTGACAGGGACACAGATACGCAGTATTTT. Translating it yields CASSVDRDTDTQYF.

The chain joins TRBV28 to TRBJ1-2, with no clear D. This CDR3 spans 11 amino acids. Germline V gene data show CDR1 as MDHEN and CDR2 as SYDVKM. V lost 3 bases and J 6 bases, leaving 5 bases between the germline ends. The CDR3 sequence: CASSLRDGYTF. For the CDR3, the DNA is TGTGCCAGCAGTTTGCGGGATGGCTACACCTTC.

This chain connects TRBV18 to TRBJ2-3; 8 nucleotides agree with TRBD2. CDR3 size: 15 residues. Germline V gene sequence: CDR1 KGHSH, CDR2 LQKENI. V shed 0 bases, J shed 6 bases, and the junction held 5 bases outside the gene matches. The CDR3 region is CASSPPAGGGDTQYF. Written as DNA, the CDR3 is TGTGCCAGCTCACCACCGGCGGGAGGAGGGGATACGCAGTATTTT.

The V call is TRBV28, the J call TRBJ2-3; 9 bases align to TRBD2. CDR1 MDHEN and CDR2 SYDVKM come from the germline V gene. The junction had 8 bases not matched to a gene; V was cut back by 3 bases and J by 4 bases. This CDR3 is 16 amino acids long. CDR3 protein: CASSFGLAGTADTQYF. In DNA form, the CDR3 reads TGTGCCAGCAGTTTTGGGCTAGCGGGAACAGCAGATACGCAGTATTTT.

The CDR3 region has the DNA TGTGCCAGCAGGGGTGCGGGACGGCCCTCCTACGAGCAGTACGTC. It specifies CASRGAGRPSYEQYV. The J gene is TRBJ2-7, the V gene TRBV28, with D possibly TRBD2 on 6 matching bases. CDR3 length: 15 amino acids. Trimming pared 6 bases from V and 0 bases from J, leaving 15 bases between. Per the germline V gene, CDR1 is MDHEN and CDR2 is SYDVKM.

The chain is built from TRBV18 and TRBJ2-5, with TRBD1 matching over 8 bases. This CDR3 is 13 amino acids long. The germline V gene has CDR1 KGHSH and CDR2 LQKENI. Trimming at V came to 3 bases and at J to 5 bases, leaving 2 bases not matched to a gene. In DNA form, the CDR3 reads TGTGCCAGCTCACCTCGACAGGGGGAGACCCAGTACTTC. This sequence encodes CASSPRQGETQYF.

The J gene is TRBJ2-7, the V gene TRBV6-5; 12 bases are a match to TRBD2. Germline CDR1 and CDR2: MNHEY and SVGAGI. The CDR3 is 15 amino acids. Losses at the gene ends were 6 bases for V and 3 bases for J; bases not matched to a gene: 6. The DNA for the CDR3 is TGTGCCAGCAGGATGACTAGCGGGAGCTTCTACGAGCAGTACTTC. Amino acids: CASRMTSGSFYEQYF.

V and J are TRBV18 and TRBJ2-7; the match to TRBD2 covers 7 bases. Per the germline V gene, CDR1 is KGHSH and CDR2 is LQKENI. The CDR3 is 14 residues long. V shed 6 bases, J shed 5 bases, and the junction held 10 bases outside the gene matches. The CDR3 region is CASSFRTSGDEQYF. The CDR3 region has the DNA TGTGCCAGCTCCTTTCGGACCAGCGGGGACGAGCAGTACTTC.

This chain joins TRBV6-5 and TRBJ2-2; the match to TRBD2 covers 9 bases. Trimming cost V 0 bases and J 4 bases; bases outside gene matches: 3. The CDR3 is 16 residues long. Germline V gene data show CDR1 as MNHEY and CDR2 as SVGAGI. CDR3 protein: CASSYSAGGITGELFF. For the CDR3, the DNA is TGTGCCAGCAGTTACTCGGCGGGGGGGATCACCGGGGAGCTGTTTTTT.